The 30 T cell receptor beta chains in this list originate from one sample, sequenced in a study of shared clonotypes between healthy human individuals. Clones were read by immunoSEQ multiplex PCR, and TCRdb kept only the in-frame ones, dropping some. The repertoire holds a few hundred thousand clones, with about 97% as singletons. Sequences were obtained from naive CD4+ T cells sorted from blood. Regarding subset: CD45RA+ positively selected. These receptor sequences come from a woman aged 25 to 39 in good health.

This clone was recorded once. The CDR3 is CASSHRADGEAFF. CDR3 coding DNA: TGTGCCAGCAGCCACCGGGCGGACGGTGAAGCTTTCTTT. The chain has TRBV7-9 and TRBJ1-1; D unresolved. This CDR3 comprises 13 residues. V was clipped by 5 bases and J by 7 bases, with 14 bases between them. From germline, CDR1 is SEHNR and CDR2 FQNEAQ (reference sequence).

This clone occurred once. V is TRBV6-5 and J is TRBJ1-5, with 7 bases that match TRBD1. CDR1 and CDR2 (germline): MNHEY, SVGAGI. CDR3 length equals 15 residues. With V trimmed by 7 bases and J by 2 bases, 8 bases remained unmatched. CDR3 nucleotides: TGTGCCAGCAAAACCGGGACAGCGGGCAATCAGCCCCAGCATTTT. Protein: CASKTGTAGNQPQHF.

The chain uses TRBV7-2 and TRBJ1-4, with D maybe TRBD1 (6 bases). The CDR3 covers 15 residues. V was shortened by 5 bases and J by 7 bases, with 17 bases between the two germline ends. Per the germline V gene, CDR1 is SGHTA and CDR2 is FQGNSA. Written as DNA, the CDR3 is TGTGCCAGCAGCCTGCAGGGGTCAGCCGTTGAAAAACTGTTTTTT. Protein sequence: CASSLQGSAVEKLFF.

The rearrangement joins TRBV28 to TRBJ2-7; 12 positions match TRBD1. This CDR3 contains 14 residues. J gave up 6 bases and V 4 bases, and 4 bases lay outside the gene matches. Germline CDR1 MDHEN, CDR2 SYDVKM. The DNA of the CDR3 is TGTGCCAGCAGTTCTGGGGACAGGGGGCCCGAGCAGTACTTC. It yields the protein CASSSGDRGPEQYF.

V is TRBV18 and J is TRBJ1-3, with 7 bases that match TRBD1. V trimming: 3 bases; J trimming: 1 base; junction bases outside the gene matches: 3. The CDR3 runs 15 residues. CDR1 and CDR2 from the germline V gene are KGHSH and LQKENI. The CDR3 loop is CASSPQTGSGNTIYF. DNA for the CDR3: TGTGCCAGCTCACCTCAGACAGGGTCTGGAAACACCATATATTTT.

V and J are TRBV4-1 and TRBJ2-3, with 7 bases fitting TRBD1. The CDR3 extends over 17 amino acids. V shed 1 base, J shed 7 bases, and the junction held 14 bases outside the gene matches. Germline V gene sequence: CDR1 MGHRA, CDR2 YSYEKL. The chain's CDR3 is CASSQGQGRGKRNTQYF. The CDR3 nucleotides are TGCGCCAGCAGCCAAGGGCAGGGCAGGGGGAAAAGAAATACGCAGTATTTT.

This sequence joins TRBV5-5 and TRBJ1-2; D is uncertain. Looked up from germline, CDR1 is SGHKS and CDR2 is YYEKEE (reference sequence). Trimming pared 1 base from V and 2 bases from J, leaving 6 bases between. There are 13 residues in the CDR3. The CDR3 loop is CASSLPGNYGYTF. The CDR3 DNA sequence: TGTGCCAGCAGCTTGCCGGGAAACTATGGCTACACCTTC.

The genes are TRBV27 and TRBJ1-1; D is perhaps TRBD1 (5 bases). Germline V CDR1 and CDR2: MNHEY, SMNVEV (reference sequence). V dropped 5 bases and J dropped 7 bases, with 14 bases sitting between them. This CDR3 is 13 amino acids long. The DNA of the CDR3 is TGTGCCAGCAGTAACAACCACAGGAGTGAAGCTTTCTTT. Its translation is CASSNNHRSEAFF.

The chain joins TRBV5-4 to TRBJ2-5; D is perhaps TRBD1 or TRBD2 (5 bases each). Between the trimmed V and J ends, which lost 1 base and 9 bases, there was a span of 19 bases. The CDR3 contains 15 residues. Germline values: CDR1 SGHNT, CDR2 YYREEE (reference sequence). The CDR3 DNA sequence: TGTGCCAGCAGCTTGAGATTTGGGACCTACATCTCCCAGTACTTC. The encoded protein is CASSLRFGTYISQYF.

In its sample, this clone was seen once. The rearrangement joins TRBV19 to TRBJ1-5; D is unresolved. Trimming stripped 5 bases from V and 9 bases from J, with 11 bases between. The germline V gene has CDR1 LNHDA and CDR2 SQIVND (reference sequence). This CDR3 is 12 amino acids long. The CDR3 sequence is CASSPLGGPQHF. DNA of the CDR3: TGTGCCAGTAGTCCCCTGGGTGGGCCCCAGCATTTT.

The CDR3 sequence is CASSSLHRPDYEQYF. The CDR3 DNA sequence: TGTGCCAGCAGTAGCTTGCACCGACCAGACTACGAGCAGTACTTC. The chain has TRBV6-1 and TRBJ2-7; D unresolved. Per the germline V gene, CDR1 is MNHNS and CDR2 is SASEGT. The CDR3 is 15 residues long. V gave up 5 bases and J gave up 3 bases, with 17 bases separating them.

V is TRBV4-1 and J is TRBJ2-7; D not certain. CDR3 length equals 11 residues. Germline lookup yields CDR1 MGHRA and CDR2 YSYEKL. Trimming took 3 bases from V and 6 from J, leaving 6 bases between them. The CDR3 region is CASSQRGEQYF. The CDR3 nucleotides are TGCGCCAGCAGCCAGCGAGGCGAGCAGTACTTC.

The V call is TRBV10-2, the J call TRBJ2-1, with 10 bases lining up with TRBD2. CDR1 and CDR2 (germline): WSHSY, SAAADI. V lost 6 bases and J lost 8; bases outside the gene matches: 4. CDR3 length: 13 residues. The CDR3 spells CASRPSGSYEQFF. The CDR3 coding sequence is TGCGCCAGCAGGCCTAGCGGGAGCTATGAGCAGTTCTTC.

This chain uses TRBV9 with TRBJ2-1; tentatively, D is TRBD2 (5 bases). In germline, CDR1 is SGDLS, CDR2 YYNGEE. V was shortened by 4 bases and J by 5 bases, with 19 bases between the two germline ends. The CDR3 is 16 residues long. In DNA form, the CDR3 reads TGTGCCAGCAGCCCCCACCCCCTAGCTCCTCACAATGAGCAGTTCTTC. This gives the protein CASSPHPLAPHNEQFF. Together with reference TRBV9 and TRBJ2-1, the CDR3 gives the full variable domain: DSGVTQTPKHLITATGQRVTLRCSPRSGDLSVYWYQQSLDQGLQFLIQYYNGEERAKGNILERFSAQQFPDLHSELNLSSLELGDSALYFCASSPHPLAPHNEQFFGPGTRLTVL.

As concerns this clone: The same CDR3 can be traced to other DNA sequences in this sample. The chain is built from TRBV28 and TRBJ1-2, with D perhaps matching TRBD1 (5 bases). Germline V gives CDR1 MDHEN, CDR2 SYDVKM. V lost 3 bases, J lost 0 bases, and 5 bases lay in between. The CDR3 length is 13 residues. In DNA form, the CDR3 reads TGTGCCAGCAGTTTGGGGGCTAACTATGGCTACACCTTC. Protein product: CASSLGANYGYTF.

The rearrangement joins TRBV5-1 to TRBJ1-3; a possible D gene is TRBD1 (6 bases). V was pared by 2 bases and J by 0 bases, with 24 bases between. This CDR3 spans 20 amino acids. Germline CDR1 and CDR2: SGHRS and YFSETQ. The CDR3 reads CASSFRAGRQGPFSGNTIYF. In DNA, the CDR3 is TGCGCCAGCAGCTTCCGGGCGGGAAGGCAGGGGCCCTTCTCTGGAAACACCATATATTTT.

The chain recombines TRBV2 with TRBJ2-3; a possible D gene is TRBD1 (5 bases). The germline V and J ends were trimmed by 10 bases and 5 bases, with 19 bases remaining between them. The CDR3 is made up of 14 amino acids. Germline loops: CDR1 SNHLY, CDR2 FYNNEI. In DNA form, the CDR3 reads TGTGCCACTACCCCGACAGACCCCCTAGATACGCAGTATTTT. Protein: CATTPTDPLDTQYF.

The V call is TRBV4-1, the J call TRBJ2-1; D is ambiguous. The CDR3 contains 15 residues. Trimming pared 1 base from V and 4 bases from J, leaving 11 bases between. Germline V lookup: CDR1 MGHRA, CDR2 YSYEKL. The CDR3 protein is CASSQVSKTYNEQFF. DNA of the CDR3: TGCGCCAGCAGCCAAGTTAGCAAGACGTACAATGAGCAGTTCTTC.

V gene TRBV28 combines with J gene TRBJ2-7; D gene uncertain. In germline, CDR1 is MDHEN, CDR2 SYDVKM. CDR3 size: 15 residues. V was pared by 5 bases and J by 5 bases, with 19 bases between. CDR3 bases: TGTGCCAGCAGTCTGTTCGGCTTAGGTCCCAACGAGCAGTACTTC. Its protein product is CASSLFGLGPNEQYF.

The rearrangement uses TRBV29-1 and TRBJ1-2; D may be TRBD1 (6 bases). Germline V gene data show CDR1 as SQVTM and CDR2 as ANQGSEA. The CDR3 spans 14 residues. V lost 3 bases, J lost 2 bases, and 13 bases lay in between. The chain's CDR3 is CSVESTGSNYGYTF. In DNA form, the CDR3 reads TGCAGCGTTGAGTCAACAGGGAGCAACTATGGCTACACCTTC.

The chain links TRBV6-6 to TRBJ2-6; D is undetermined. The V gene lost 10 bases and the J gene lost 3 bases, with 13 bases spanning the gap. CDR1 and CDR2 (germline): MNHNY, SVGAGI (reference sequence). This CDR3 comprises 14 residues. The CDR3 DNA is TGTGCCACCACCAAGGGATATGGGGCCAACGTCCTGACTTTC. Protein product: CATTKGYGANVLTF.

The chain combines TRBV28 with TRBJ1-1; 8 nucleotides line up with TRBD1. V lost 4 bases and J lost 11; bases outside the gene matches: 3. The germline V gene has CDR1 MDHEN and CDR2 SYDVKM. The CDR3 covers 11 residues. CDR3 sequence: CASSSWDRAFF. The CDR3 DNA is TGTGCCAGCAGTTCGTGGGACAGGGCTTTCTTT.

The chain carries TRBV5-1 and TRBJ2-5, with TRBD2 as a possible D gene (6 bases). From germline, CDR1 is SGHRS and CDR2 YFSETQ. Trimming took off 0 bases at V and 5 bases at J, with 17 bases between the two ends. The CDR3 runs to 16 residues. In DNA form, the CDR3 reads TGCGCCAGCAGCTTGGCCGGTACGGGAGTTATGGAGACCCAGTACTTC. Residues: CASSLAGTGVMETQYF. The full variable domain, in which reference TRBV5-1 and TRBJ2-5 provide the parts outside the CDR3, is KAGVTQTPRYLIKTRGQQVTLSCSPISGHRSVSWYQQTPGQGLQFLFEYFSETQRNKGNFPGRFSGRQFSNSRSEMNVSTLELGDSALYLCASSLAGTGVMETQYFGPGTRLLVL.

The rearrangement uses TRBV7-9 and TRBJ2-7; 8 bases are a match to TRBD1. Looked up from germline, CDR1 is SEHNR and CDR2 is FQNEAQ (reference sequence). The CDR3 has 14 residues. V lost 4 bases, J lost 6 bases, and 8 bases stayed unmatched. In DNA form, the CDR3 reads TGTGCCAGCAGCTCCGGGACAGGTTTAAGCGAGCAGTACTTC. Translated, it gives CASSSGTGLSEQYF.

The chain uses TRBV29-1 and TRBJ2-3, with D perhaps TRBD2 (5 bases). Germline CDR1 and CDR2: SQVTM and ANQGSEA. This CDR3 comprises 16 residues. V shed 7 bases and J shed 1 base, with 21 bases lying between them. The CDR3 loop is CSALPPGMGGTDTQYF. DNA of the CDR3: TGCAGCGCCCTGCCGCCGGGAATGGGCGGCACAGATACGCAGTATTTT.

For the CDR3, the DNA is TGCAGCGTTGTAGGTCTAAGCTCCTACAATGAGCAGTTCTTC. As protein: CSVVGLSSYNEQFF. The V gene is TRBV29-1, the J gene TRBJ2-1; the D is unclear. This CDR3 comprises 14 residues. V dropped 4 bases and J dropped 0 bases, with 10 bases sitting between them. The germline V gene has CDR1 SQVTM and CDR2 ANQGSEA.

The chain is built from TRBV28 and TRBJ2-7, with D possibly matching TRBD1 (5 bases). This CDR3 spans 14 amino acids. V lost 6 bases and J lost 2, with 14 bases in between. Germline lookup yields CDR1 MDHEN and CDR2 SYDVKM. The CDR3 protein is CASRAWGAPYEQYF. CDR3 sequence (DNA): TGTGCCAGCAGGGCGTGGGGCGCTCCCTACGAGCAGTACTTC.

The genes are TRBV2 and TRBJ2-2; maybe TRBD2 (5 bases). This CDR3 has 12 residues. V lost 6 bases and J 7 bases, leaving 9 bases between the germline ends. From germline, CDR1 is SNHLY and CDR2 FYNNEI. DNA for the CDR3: TGTGCCAGCAGGGCCCGGGGCGGGGAGCTGTTTTTT. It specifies CASRARGGELFF. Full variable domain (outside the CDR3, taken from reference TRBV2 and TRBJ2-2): EPEVTQTPSHQVTQMGQEVILRCVPISNHLYFYWYRQILGQKVEFLVSFYNNEISEKSEIFDDQFSVERPDGSNFTLKIRSTKLEDSAMYFCASRARGGELFFGEGSRLTVL.

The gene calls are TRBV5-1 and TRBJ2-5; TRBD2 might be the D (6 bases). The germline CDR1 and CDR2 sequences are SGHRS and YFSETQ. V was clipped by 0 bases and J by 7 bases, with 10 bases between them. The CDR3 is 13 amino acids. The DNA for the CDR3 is TGCGCCAGCAGCTTGGATCCCGGGGGGACCCAGTACTTC. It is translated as CASSLDPGGTQYF.

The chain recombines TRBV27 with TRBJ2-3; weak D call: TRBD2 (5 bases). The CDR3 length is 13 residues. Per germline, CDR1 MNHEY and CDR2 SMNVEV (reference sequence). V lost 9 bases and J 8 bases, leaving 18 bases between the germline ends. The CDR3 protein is CASKRISSGTQYF. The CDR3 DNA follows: TGTGCCAGTAAGCGGATTTCTTCGGGTACGCAGTATTTT.